Listed here is a single TCR beta chain. The sample comes from a study of blood T cells in healthy people across ages. The CDR3 consists of 14 residues. Germline CDR1 and CDR2: DFQATT and SNEGSKA (reference sequence). Next came a second PCR, run for about 7 to 12 cycles, which used a sample-barcoded 5' primer along with a J-beta primer mix. Each cDNA molecule received a tag from a template-switch adaptor that had 12 random nucleotides. TCRdb reprocessed the 5' RACE reads with MiXCR, giving one entry per CDR3 protein. The table lists around 970,000 distinct CDR3 sequences, roughly half of them singletons.

The receptor comes from a woman aged 55-70 years in good health. Sequences were obtained from blood. The chain recombines TRBV20-1 with TRBJ2-4, with D unresolved. The assigned J gene may be wrong: the sequence end matches TRBJ2-7 better. CDR3 bases: TGCAGTGCTAGCCGGGCCCAGCCCCCTTACGAGCAGTACTTC. It is translated as CSASRAQPPYEQYF.